One and the same sample provided the 18 T cell receptor beta chains below, sequenced in a study of shared clonotypes between healthy human individuals. The protocol was immunoSEQ multiplex PCR, while the TCRdb copy is restricted to in-frame clones and leaves out a portion. The sample consists of approximately 2,000,000 clones, just over 90% of them appearing once. Naive CD8 populations comprised CD45RO-negative cells positively selected for CCR7, excluding terminally differentiated effector memory CD45RA+ cells. The material sequenced was naive CD8+ T cells from PBMCs. The receptors shown here come from a man younger than 35 in good health. Some clones in this sample may be carry-over from other donors' samples.

The chain employs TRBV4-3 and TRBJ1-1; 10 bases match TRBD1. Germline CDR1 is LGHNA and CDR2 is YSLEER. J was trimmed by 8 bases and V by 2 bases; bases with no gene match: 5. CDR3 length: 14 amino acids. CDR3 DNA: TGCGCCAGCAGCCAAACTCCGGGACAGGGGGAAGCTTTCTTT. Its translation is CASSQTPGQGEAFF.

The gene calls are TRBV29-1 and TRBJ1-1; maybe TRBD1 (6 bases). This CDR3 spans 16 amino acids. Germline loops: CDR1 SQVTM, CDR2 ANQGSEA. Trimming left V 1 base short and J 1 base short, with 16 bases between. The chain's CDR3 is CSVEVQGWRSNTEAFF. In DNA form, the CDR3 reads TGCAGCGTTGAAGTACAGGGCTGGAGGTCGAACACTGAAGCTTTCTTT. Together with reference TRBV29-1 and TRBJ1-1, the CDR3 gives the full variable domain: SAVISQKPSRDICQRGTSLTIQCQVDSQVTMMFWYRQQPGQSLTLIATANQGSEATYESGFVIDKFPISRPNLTFSTLTVSNMSPEDSSIYLCSVEVQGWRSNTEAFFGQGTRLTVV.

The V and J genes are TRBV2 and TRBJ2-3, with a weak D call TRBD1 (6 bases). The CDR3 is 13 amino acids. Trimming took off 8 bases at V and 5 bases at J, with 14 bases between the two ends. Germline CDR1 reads SNHLY; CDR2 reads FYNNEI. The CDR3 reads CASVGGEKDTQYF. The CDR3 bases are TGTGCCAGCGTAGGGGGAGAGAAAGATACGCAGTATTTT.

The J gene is TRBJ2-2, the V gene TRBV9, with 16 bases identical to TRBD2. CDR1 and CDR2 from the germline V gene are SGDLS and YYNGEE. The CDR3 spans 18 residues. V lost 2 bases to trimming and J lost 4 bases; unmatched junction nucleotides: 5. The CDR3 reads CASSVGLAGGVVTGELFF. The DNA of the CDR3 is TGTGCCAGCAGCGTGGGACTAGCGGGAGGGGTTGTCACCGGGGAGCTGTTTTTT.

The CDR3 here is CASSFGRTGNEQFF. CDR3 DNA sequence: TGTGCCAGCAGTTTTGGCAGGACGGGCAATGAGCAGTTCTTC. The chain uses TRBV27 and TRBJ2-1; D unclear. Trimming removed 3 bases at V and 6 bases at J, with 12 bases between. The CDR3 consists of 14 residues. Germline lookup yields CDR1 MNHEY and CDR2 SMNVEV (reference sequence).

The genes are TRBV6-6 and TRBJ1-2; D remains unclear. Germline loops: CDR1 MNHNY, CDR2 SVGAGI (reference sequence). With 2 bases removed from V and 0 bases from J, the gap between germline ends came to 10 bases. The length of the CDR3 is 15 residues. CDR3 sequence (DNA): TGTGCCAGCAGTTACAGTCCTTATCCTAACTATGGCTACACCTTC. It encodes CASSYSPYPNYGYTF.

This clone showed up just a few times. The gene calls are TRBV19 and TRBJ1-1, with D unresolved. This CDR3 has 10 amino acids. The germline V gene has CDR1 LNHDA and CDR2 SQIVND (reference sequence). Trimming stripped 6 bases from V and 7 bases from J, with 6 bases between. The CDR3 DNA sequence: TGTGCCAGTAGGAAGGGTGAAGCTTTCTTT. It is translated as CASRKGEAFF.

The chain couples TRBV15 to TRBJ2-2, with 7 bases fitting TRBD1. V shed 3 bases and J 7 bases; nucleotides not matched to a gene: 11. Germline V gene lookup returns CDR1 LNHNV and CDR2 YYDKDF (reference sequence). The CDR3 spans 16 residues. The CDR3 DNA follows: TGTGCCACCAGCAGGAACCCGGGACAGCCGGACGGGGAGCTGTTTTTT. Translated, it gives CATSRNPGQPDGELFF.

The gene calls are TRBV4-2 and TRBJ2-5, with TRBD2 matching 7 bases. The length of the CDR3 is 17 residues. Looked up from germline, CDR1 is LGHNA and CDR2 is YNFKEQ. With 0 bases clipped from V and 4 bases from J, the junction kept 11 bases outside the gene matches. The CDR3 nucleotides are TGTGCCAGCAGCCAAGAAGGGAGGGTCTTGGCCTTAGAGACCCAGTACTTC. Encoded protein: CASSQEGRVLALETQYF.

V gene TRBV5-1 combines with J gene TRBJ2-2, with a weak D call TRBD2 (5 bases). Germline CDR1 and CDR2: SGHRS and YFSETQ. V was pared by 0 bases and J by 5 bases, with 11 bases between. The CDR3 totals 15 residues. The CDR3 reads CASSLALGGTGELFF. The CDR3 DNA reads as TGCGCCAGCAGCTTGGCCCTAGGCGGGACCGGGGAGCTGTTTTTT. Looking up the rest from reference TRBV5-1 and TRBJ2-2 gives the full variable domain: KAGVTQTPRYLIKTRGQQVTLSCSPISGHRSVSWYQQTPGQGLQFLFEYFSETQRNKGNFPGRFSGRQFSNSRSEMNVSTLELGDSALYLCASSLALGGTGELFFGEGSRLTVL.

To note about this clone: This specimen includes other DNA sequences encoding the same CDR3. CDR3 DNA sequence: TGTGCCAGCAGTTTCGCGGGGGGCTACGAGCAGTACTTC. Translating gives CASSFAGGYEQYF. V gene TRBV27 combines with J gene TRBJ2-7; 8 bases align to TRBD2. Germline V lookup: CDR1 MNHEY, CDR2 SMNVEV (reference sequence). This CDR3 comprises 13 residues. V was pared by 3 bases and J by 3 bases, with 1 base of the junction left unmatched.

V is TRBV11-2 and J is TRBJ2-7, with a tentative D call TRBD2 (5 bases). The CDR3 is 15 residues long. Germline lookup yields CDR1 SGHAT and CDR2 FQNNGV. V lost 3 bases, J lost 4 bases, and 16 bases lay in between. The CDR3 protein is CASSFDYGRTYEQYF. The CDR3 DNA sequence: TGTGCCAGCAGCTTTGATTACGGACGGACTTACGAGCAGTACTTC.

CDR3 nucleotides: TGCGCCAGCAGCGAAACCAACTTAGCCCCCGGGGGCATTCAGTACTTC. Its protein product is CASSETNLAPGGIQYF. This chain joins TRBV5-1 and TRBJ2-4; tentatively, D is TRBD2 (6 bases). This CDR3 spans 16 amino acids. Germline assignment: CDR1 SGHRS and CDR2 YFSETQ. Trimming left V 4 bases short and J 9 bases short, with 23 bases between.

This chain links TRBV7-4 with TRBJ1-5, with D possibly matching TRBD1 (6 bases). V gave up 5 bases and J gave up 2 bases, with 16 bases separating them. The CDR3 has 16 amino acids. Germline values: CDR1 SGHVT, CDR2 SQSDAQ. CDR3 sequence: CASSTYTGRGNQPQHF. In DNA, the CDR3 is TGTGCCAGCAGCACTTATACAGGGAGAGGCAATCAGCCCCAGCATTTT.

The gene calls are TRBV28 and TRBJ2-7; D unclear. From germline, CDR1 is MDHEN and CDR2 SYDVKM. The CDR3 has 13 amino acids. Trimming removed 3 bases at V and 3 bases at J, with 9 bases between. CDR3 in amino acids: CASSLAEFYEQYF. The CDR3 DNA is TGTGCCAGCAGTTTGGCGGAATTCTACGAGCAGTACTTC.

The chain links TRBV27 to TRBJ1-1, with TRBD1 matching 7 bases. The CDR3 covers 15 residues. Looked up from germline, CDR1 is MNHEY and CDR2 is SMNVEV (reference sequence). V gave up 8 bases and J gave up 3 bases; unmatched junction bases: 12. This CDR3 reads CASSSRGEGDTEAFF. DNA for the CDR3: TGTGCCAGCTCCTCCAGGGGGGAAGGCGACACTGAAGCTTTCTTT.

This chain uses TRBV5-1 with TRBJ2-3, with D unclear. The V and J ends lost 6 bases and 4 bases respectively, with 9 bases between them. The CDR3 totals 12 residues. From germline, CDR1 is SGHRS and CDR2 YFSETQ. CDR3 DNA sequence: TGCGCCAGCAAAGGCCTCGCAGATACGCAGTATTTT. Amino acid sequence: CASKGLADTQYF.

This clone was detected once. The V gene is TRBV28, the J gene TRBJ2-7; D is uncertain. Germline values: CDR1 MDHEN, CDR2 SYDVKM. The V end lost 7 bases, the J end lost 3 bases, and 10 bases lay between the germline ends. CDR3 length equals 12 residues. CDR3 amino acids: CASNVPYYEQYF. CDR3 in DNA: TGTGCCAGCAATGTTCCGTACTACGAGCAGTACTTC.